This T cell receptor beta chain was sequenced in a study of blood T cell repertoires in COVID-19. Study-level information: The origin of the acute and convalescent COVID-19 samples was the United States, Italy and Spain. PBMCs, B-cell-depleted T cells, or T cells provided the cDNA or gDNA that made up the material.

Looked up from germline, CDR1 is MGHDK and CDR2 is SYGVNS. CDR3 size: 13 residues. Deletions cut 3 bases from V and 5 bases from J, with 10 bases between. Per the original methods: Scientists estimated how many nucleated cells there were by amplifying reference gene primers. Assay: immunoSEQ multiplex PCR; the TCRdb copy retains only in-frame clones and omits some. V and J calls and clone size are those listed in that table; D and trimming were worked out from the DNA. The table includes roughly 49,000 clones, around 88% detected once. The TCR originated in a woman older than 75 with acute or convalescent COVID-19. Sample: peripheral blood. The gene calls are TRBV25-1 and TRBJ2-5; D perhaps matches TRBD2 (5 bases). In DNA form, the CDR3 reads TGTGCCAGCAGTGATCCGGGAAGGGAGACCCAGTACTTC. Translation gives CASSDPGRETQYF.